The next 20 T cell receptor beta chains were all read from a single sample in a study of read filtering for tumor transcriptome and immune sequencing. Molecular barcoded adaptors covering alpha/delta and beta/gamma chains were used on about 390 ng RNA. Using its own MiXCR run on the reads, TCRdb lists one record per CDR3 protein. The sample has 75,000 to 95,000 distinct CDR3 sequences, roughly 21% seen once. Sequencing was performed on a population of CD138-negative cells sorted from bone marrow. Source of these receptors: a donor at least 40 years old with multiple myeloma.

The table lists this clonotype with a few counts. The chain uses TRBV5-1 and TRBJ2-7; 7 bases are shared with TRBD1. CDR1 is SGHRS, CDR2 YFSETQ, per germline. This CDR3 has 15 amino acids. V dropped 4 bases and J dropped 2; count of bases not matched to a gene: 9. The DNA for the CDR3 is TGCGCCAGCAGCCACCGGGACAGAGCCCCCTACGAGCAGTACTTC. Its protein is CASSHRDRAPYEQYF.

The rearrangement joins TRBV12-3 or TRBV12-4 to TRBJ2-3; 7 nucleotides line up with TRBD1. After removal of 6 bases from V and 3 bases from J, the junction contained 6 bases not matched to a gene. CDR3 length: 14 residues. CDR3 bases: TGTGCCAGCAGCGGACAGGCAAAAACAGATACGCAGTATTTT. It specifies CASSGQAKTDTQYF.

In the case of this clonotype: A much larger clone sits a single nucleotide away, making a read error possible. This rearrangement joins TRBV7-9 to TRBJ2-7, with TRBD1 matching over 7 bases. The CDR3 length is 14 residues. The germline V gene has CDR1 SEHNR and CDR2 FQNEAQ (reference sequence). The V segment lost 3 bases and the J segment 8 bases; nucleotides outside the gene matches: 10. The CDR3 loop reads CASSFTQGYHKQYF. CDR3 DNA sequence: TGTGCCAGCAGCTTCACACAGGGGTACCACAAGCAGTACTTC. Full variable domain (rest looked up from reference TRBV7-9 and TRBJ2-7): DTGVSQNPRHKITKRGQNVTFRCDPISEHNRLYWYRQTLGQGPEFLTYFQNEAQLEKSRLLSDRFSAERPKGSFSTLEIQRTEQGDSAMYLCASSFTQGYHKQYFGPGTRLTVT.

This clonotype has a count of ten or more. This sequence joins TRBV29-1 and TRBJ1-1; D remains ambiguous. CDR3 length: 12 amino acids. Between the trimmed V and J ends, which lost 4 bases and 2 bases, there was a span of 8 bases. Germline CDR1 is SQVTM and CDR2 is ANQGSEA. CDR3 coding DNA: TGCAGCGTTGCCAGGCCCAACACTGAAGCTTTCTTT. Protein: CSVARPNTEAFF.

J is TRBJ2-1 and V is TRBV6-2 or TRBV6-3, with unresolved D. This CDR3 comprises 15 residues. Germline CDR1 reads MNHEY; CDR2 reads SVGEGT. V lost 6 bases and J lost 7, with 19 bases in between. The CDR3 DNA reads TGTGCCAGCAGCTCCCCGGGTGCAAATCGGAATGAGCAGTTCTTC. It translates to CASSSPGANRNEQFF.

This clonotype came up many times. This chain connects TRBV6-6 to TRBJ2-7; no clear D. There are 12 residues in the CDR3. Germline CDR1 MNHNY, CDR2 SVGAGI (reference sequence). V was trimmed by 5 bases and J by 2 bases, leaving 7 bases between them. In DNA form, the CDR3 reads TGTGCCAGCAGTAAGGCCACCTACGAGCAGTACTTC. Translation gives CASSKATYEQYF.

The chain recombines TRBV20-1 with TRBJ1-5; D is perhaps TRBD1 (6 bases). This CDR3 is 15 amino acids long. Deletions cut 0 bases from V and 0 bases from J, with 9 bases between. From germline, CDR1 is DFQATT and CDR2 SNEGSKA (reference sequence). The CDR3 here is CSAREPRGSNQPQHF. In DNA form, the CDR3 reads TGCAGTGCTAGAGAGCCCAGGGGTAGCAATCAGCCCCAGCATTTT.

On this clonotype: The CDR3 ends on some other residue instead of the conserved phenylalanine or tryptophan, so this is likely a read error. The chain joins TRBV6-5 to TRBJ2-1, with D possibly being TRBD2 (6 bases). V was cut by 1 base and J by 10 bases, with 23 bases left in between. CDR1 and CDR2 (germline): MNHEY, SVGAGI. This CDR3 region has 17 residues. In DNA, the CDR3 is TGTGCCAGCAGTTACTACGCCCGGAGGGGCCCCAAGGAGGAGCAGTTCTGC. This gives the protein CASSYYARRGPKEEQFC.

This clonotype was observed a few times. In DNA form, the CDR3 reads TGTGCCAGCAGCTTAGGTCCGGGAAGAGACTATGGCTACACCTTC. The encoded protein is CASSLGPGRDYGYTF. The V gene is TRBV7-2, the J gene TRBJ1-2; D is undetermined. Trimming shortened V by 1 base and J by 3 bases, and 12 bases separated the two germline ends. CDR3 length: 15 amino acids. Germline loops: CDR1 SGHTA, CDR2 FQGNSA. Full variable domain (remainder filled in from reference TRBV7-2 and TRBJ1-2): GAGVSQSPSNKVTEKGKDVELRCDPISGHTALYWYRQSLGQGLEFLIYFQGNSAPDKSGLPSDRFSAERTGGSVSTLTIQRTQQEDSAVYLCASSLGPGRDYGYTFGSGTRLTVV.

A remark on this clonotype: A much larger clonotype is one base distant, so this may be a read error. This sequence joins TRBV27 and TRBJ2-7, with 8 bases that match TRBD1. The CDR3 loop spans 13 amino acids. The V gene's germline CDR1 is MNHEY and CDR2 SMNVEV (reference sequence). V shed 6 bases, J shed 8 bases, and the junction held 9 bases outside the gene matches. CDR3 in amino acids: CASREQGVHKQYF. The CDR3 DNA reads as TGTGCCAGCAGAGAACAGGGGGTCCACAAGCAGTACTTC.

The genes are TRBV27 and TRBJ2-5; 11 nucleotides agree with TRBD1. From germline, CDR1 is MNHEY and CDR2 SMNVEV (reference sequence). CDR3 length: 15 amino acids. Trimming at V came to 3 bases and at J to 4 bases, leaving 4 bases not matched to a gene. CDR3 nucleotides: TGTGCCAGCAGTTTTCGGACAGGGGGCGGAGAGACCCAGTACTTC. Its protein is CASSFRTGGGETQYF.

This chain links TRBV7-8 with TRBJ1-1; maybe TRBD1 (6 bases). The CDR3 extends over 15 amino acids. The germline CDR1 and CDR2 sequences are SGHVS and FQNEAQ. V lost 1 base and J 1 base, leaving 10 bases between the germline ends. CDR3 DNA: TGTGCCAGCAGCTTAGGCGGACAGAAGAACACTGAAGCTTTCTTT. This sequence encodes CASSLGGQKNTEAFF. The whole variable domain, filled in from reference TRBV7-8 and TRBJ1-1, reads GAGVSQSPRYKVAKRGQDVALRCDPISGHVSLFWYQQALGQGPEFLTYFQNEAQLDKSGLPSDRFFAERPEGSVSTLKIQRTQQEDSAVYLCASSLGGQKNTEAFFGQGTRLTVV.

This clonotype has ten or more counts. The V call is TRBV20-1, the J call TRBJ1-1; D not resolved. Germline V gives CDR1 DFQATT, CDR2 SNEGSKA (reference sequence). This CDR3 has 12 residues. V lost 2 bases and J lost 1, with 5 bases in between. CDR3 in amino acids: CSARPQNTEAFF. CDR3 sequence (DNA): TGCAGTGCTAGACCCCAGAACACTGAAGCTTTCTTT.

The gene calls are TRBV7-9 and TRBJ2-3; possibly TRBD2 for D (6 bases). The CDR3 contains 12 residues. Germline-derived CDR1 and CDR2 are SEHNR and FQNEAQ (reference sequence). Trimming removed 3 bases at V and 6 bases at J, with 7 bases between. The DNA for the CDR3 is TGTGCCAGCAGCTTCAGCGGGGATACGCAGTATTTT. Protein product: CASSFSGDTQYF.

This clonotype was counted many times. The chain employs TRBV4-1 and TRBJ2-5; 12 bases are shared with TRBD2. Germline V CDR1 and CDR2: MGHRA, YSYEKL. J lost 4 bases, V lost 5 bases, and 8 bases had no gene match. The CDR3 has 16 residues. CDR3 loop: CASSGPTSGGGETQYF. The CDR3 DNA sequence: TGCGCCAGCAGCGGACCGACTAGCGGGGGTGGAGAGACCCAGTACTTC.

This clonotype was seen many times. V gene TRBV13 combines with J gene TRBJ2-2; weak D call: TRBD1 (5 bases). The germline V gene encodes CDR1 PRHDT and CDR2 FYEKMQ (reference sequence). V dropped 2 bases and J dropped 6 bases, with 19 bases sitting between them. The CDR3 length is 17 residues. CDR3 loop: CASSLMGKGFGAGELFF. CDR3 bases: TGTGCCAGCAGCTTAATGGGGAAGGGGTTTGGTGCCGGGGAGCTGTTTTTT.

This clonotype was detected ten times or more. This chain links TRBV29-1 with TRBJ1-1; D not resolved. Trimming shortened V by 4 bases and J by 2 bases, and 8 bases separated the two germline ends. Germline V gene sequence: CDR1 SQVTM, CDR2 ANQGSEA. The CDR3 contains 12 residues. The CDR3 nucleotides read TGCAGCGTTGTGGATGGAAACACTGAAGCTTTCTTT. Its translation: CSVVDGNTEAFF.

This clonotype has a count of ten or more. The CDR3 DNA reads TGTGCCAGCAGCTTATACGGGGGAGGCGGGGCCCAGCCCCAGCATTTT. It specifies CASSLYGGGGAQPQHF. This chain links TRBV7-2 with TRBJ1-5, with a tentative D call TRBD1 (5 bases). The CDR3 consists of 16 residues. Germline CDR1 SGHTA, CDR2 FQGNSA. V dropped 2 bases and J dropped 7 bases, with 18 bases sitting between them.

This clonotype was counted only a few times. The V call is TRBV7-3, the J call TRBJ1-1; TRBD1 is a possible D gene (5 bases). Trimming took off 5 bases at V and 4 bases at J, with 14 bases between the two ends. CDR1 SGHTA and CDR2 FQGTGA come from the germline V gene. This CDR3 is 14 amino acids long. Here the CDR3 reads CASSPGGLVTEAFF. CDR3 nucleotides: TGTGCCAGCAGCCCCGGGGGGTTGGTCACTGAAGCTTTCTTT.

The CDR3 DNA follows: TGCAGTGCTAGACTGGACGCCAGGTACGAGCAGTACTTC. It translates to CSARLDARYEQYF. The chain has TRBV20-1 and TRBJ2-7; no firm D call. This CDR3 is built from 13 residues. V was trimmed by 2 bases and J by 4 bases, leaving 12 bases between them. The germline V gene has CDR1 DFQATT and CDR2 SNEGSKA (reference sequence).